This entry describes one TCR beta chain. What it recognizes is unknown. The germline V gene has CDR1 SEHNR and CDR2 FQNEAQ (reference sequence). J lost 8 bases, V lost 5 bases, and 10 bases had no gene match. The CDR3 has 15 residues. These data originate in a study of cytomegalovirus exposure and HLA in healthy donors. Study-wide findings and caveats: Presence/absence analysis assumed near-uniform sequencing depth across donors. The authors enumerated 164 TCR beta chains as linked to cytomegalovirus. Most CMV-associated TCR beta chains appeared HLA-restricted in a later analysis.

The PCR used 60 Vbeta and 13 Jbeta primers. Clones were read by immunoSEQ multiplex PCR, and TCRdb kept only the in-frame ones, dropping some. Of under 150,000 clones listed, about 82% are singletons. The TCR sequence derives from a male donor in good health and CMV-seronegative. The V gene is TRBV7-9, the J gene TRBJ2-2; 8 positions match TRBD1. The sequencing sample was made of PBMCs. CDR3 sequence (DNA): TGTGCCAGCAGCACGGGAGACAGGGGCTCGGGGGAGCTGTTTTTT. Its translation: CASSTGDRGSGELFF.